A selection of T cell receptor beta chains follows, all from one sample in a study of shared clonotypes between healthy human individuals. Sequencing used immunoSEQ multiplex PCR; TCRdb keeps in-frame clones, though not all of them. The repertoire holds 2 million to 2.5 million clones, with over 90% as singletons. Sequenced material: naive CD4+ T cells from PBMCs. These TCRs come from a man between 18 and 35 years old in good health. Some clones in this sample may be carry-over from other donors' samples. The CDR3 runs from the conserved cysteine through the conserved F or W. A D gene is named only where the DNA matches it firmly. Some rows have no size entry. The others give once, few or many, or a class for an expanded clone.

j_call	clone_size	v_call	d_call	cdr3_aa	cdr3_nt
TRBJ2-1	-	TRBV6-1	-	CASSERQANEQFF	TGTGCCAGCAGTGAACGGCAGGCAAATGAGCAGTTCTTC
TRBJ2-3	-	TRBV2	TRBD1	CASSEADIQGPTDTQYF	TGTGCCAGCAGTGAAGCAGACATACAGGGGCCGACAGATACGCAGTATTTT
TRBJ2-5	-	TRBV5-8	-	CASSALGYQETQYF	TGTGCCAGCAGCGCCCTCGGCTATCAAGAGACCCAGTACTTC
TRBJ1-2	-	TRBV9	-	CASSGRLEGGPRGRYGYTF	TGTGCCAGCAGCGGACGCCTCGAGGGGGGGCCCCGGGGTCGGTATGGCTACACCTTC
TRBJ1-2	-	TRBV5-1	-	CASRANLQGYGYTF	TGCGCCAGCCGGGCGAACCTTCAGGGCTATGGCTACACCTTC
TRBJ2-7	once	TRBV7-2	-	CASTLARINYEQYF	TGTGCCAGCACCTTAGCCAGGATCAACTACGAGCAGTACTTC
TRBJ2-7	-	TRBV6-5	TRBD1	CASSSPETGAYEQYF	TGTGCCAGCAGTTCGCCGGAGACAGGGGCCTACGAGCAGTACTTC
TRBJ2-3	once	TRBV2	TRBD1	CASSEGQLSTDTQYF	TGTGCCAGCAGCGAGGGACAGTTAAGCACAGATACGCAGTATTTT
TRBJ1-5	few	TRBV27	-	CASSRRDGNQPQHF	TGTGCCAGTTCCCGGAGGGATGGCAATCAGCCCCAGCATTTT
TRBJ2-5	-	TRBV5-1	-	CASSPGLQETQYF	TGCGCCAGCAGCCCAGGATTGCAAGAGACCCAGTACTTC
TRBJ2-1	-	TRBV5-1	-	CASSPGATGKGNEQFF	TGCGCCAGCAGCCCCGGGGCGACGGGGAAGGGCAATGAGCAGTTCTTC
TRBJ2-5	-	TRBV5-4	TRBD2	CASSERRGVETQYF	TGTGCCAGCAGCGAACGACGGGGGGTGGAGACCCAGTACTTC
TRBJ2-6	-	TRBV5-4	-	CASSLARGAGANVLTF	TGTGCCAGCAGCTTGGCCAGGGGAGCTGGGGCCAACGTCCTGACTTTC
TRBJ2-2	-	TRBV7-2	-	CASSLVEWDTGELFF	TGTGCCAGCAGCTTAGTTGAATGGGACACCGGGGAGCTGTTTTTT
TRBJ1-2	-	TRBV27	-	CASSFRGSYGYTF	TGTGCCAGCAGCTTCAGGGGCAGCTATGGCTACACCTTC
TRBJ2-5	-	TRBV6-5	TRBD1	CASSYFLQGAETQYF	TGTGCCAGCAGTTATTTTTTGCAGGGGGCCGAGACCCAGTACTTC
TRBJ2-3	-	TRBV4-3	-	CASSQARGGTDTQYF	TGCGCCAGCAGCCAAGCAAGGGGTGGTACAGATACGCAGTATTTT
TRBJ1-3	-	TRBV10-1	-	CASGCERHFSGNTIYF	TGCGCCAGCGGATGCGAGCGGCATTTCTCTGGAAACACCATATATTTT
TRBJ1-5	once	TRBV6-1	TRBD1	CASSDRGQAKGNQPQHF	TGTGCCAGCAGTGACCGAGGACAGGCGAAAGGCAATCAGCCCCAGCATTTT
TRBJ1-4	-	TRBV5-6	-	CASSLAHGTGEKLFF	TGTGCCAGCAGCTTGGCCCACGGGACGGGAGAAAAACTGTTTTTT
TRBJ2-1	-	TRBV28	-	CASSLTGLVSYNEQFF	TGTGCCAGCAGTCTGACGGGACTCGTGTCCTACAATGAGCAGTTCTTC
TRBJ1-1	-	TRBV29-1	TRBD1	CSAAGGWTEAFF	TGCAGCGCTGCAGGGGGCTGGACTGAAGCTTTCTTT
TRBJ2-1	-	TRBV5-1	-	CASSPGGLGSDEQFF	TGCGCCAGCAGCCCAGGGGGACTAGGGTCGGATGAGCAGTTCTTC
TRBJ2-3	-	TRBV11-1	-	CASSPTLGDTQYF	TGTGCCAGCAGCCCGACCCTCGGGGATACGCAGTATTTT
TRBJ1-2	-	TRBV30	TRBD1	CASPNRDRGSSFGYTF	TGTGCCTCACCGAACCGGGACAGGGGGTCCTCTTTTGGCTACACCTTC
TRBJ1-2	-	TRBV7-2	-	CASSLAREDYGYTF	TGTGCCAGCAGCTTAGCCAGGGAAGACTATGGCTACACCTTC
TRBJ1-5	-	TRBV19	-	CASSPRGANNQPQHF	TGTGCCAGTAGTCCCCGGGGGGCCAACAATCAGCCCCAGCATTTT
TRBJ2-2	once	TRBV7-8	-	CASSPPRGRAGELFF	TGTGCCAGCAGCCCCCCCAGGGGTAGGGCCGGGGAGCTGTTTTTT
TRBJ2-3	-	TRBV5-1	TRBD2	CASSAGTTTSTDTQYF	TGCGCCAGCAGCGCAGGGACTACTACAAGCACAGATACGCAGTATTTT
TRBJ2-6	-	TRBV9	TRBD2	CASSDGGNSGANVLTF	TGTGCCAGCAGCGACGGGGGGAACTCTGGGGCCAACGTCCTGACTTTC
TRBJ2-7	-	TRBV7-9	TRBD2	CASSSGLADAYEQYF	TGTGCCAGCAGCTCCGGACTAGCGGACGCCTACGAGCAGTACTTC
TRBJ2-2	-	TRBV5-1	-	CASSLPSGELFF	TGCGCCAGCAGCTTGCCGTCCGGGGAGCTGTTTTTT
TRBJ1-3	-	TRBV9	TRBD1	CASSTGQVGSGNTIYF	TGTGCCAGCAGCACTGGACAGGTTGGGTCTGGAAACACCATATATTTT
TRBJ2-5	-	TRBV10-1	TRBD1	CASSGTGSLETQYF	TGCGCCAGCAGTGGGACAGGGAGTTTGGAGACCCAGTACTTC
TRBJ2-1	-	TRBV5-1	-	CASSVEGPYNEQFF	TGCGCCAGCAGCGTGGAGGGCCCCTACAATGAGCAGTTCTTC
TRBJ2-1	-	TRBV11-2	-	CASSSIRRNNEQFF	TGTGCCAGCAGCTCCATCCGGAGAAACAATGAGCAGTTCTTC
TRBJ1-4	-	TRBV28	TRBD1	CASRRTGSNNEKLFF	TGTGCCAGCAGGAGGACAGGCTCGAATAATGAAAAACTGTTTTTT
TRBJ2-2	-	TRBV9	-	CASSAGGYTGELFF	TGTGCCAGCAGCGCGGGCGGATACACCGGGGAGCTGTTTTTT
TRBJ1-4	-	TRBV10-3	-	CAISKPGGEKLFF	TGTGCCATCAGTAAACCAGGTGGTGAAAAACTGTTTTTT
TRBJ2-5	-	TRBV29-1	-	CSCGQVGGTQYF	TGCAGCTGCGGGCAGGTTGGAGGGACCCAGTACTTC
TRBJ2-7	once	TRBV5-1	-	CASSLGSGTPYEQYF	TGCGCCAGCAGCTTGGGGTCGGGGACCCCCTACGAGCAGTACTTC
TRBJ1-5	-	TRBV7-8	-	CASSLAGSQPQHF	TGTGCCAGCAGCTTAGCAGGGAGCCAGCCCCAGCATTTT
TRBJ2-3	-	TRBV5-4	TRBD2	CASSLAGGPTDTQYF	TGTGCCAGCTCTTTGGCGGGAGGGCCCACAGATACGCAGTATTTT
TRBJ2-7	-	TRBV6-5	TRBD2	CASSYRSSGTRNEQYF	TGTGCCAGCAGTTACCGGTCTAGCGGGACTCGGAACGAGCAGTACTTC
TRBJ1-2	-	TRBV28	-	CASKKTRGGLGYTF	TGTGCCAGCAAAAAAACCAGGGGAGGTCTAGGCTACACCTTC
TRBJ2-1	-	TRBV27	-	CASSPLISAGSYNEQFF	TGTGCCAGCAGTCCTCTAATATCGGCGGGTTCCTACAATGAGCAGTTCTTC
TRBJ1-4	-	TRBV30	-	CASHPQTDNEKLFF	TGTGCCTCTCACCCCCAGACAGATAATGAAAAACTGTTTTTT
TRBJ1-4	-	TRBV5-4	-	CASSPGGGERLEKLFF	TGTGCCAGCAGCCCGGGCGGCGGCGAAAGGTTAGAAAAACTGTTTTTT
TRBJ2-7	-	TRBV13	TRBD2	CASSLISSGSYEQYF	TGTGCCAGCAGCTTAATTTCTAGCGGATCCTACGAGCAGTACTTC
TRBJ2-1	once	TRBV7-2	TRBD2	CASSLALAGWNEQFF	TGTGCCAGCAGCTTAGCACTAGCGGGGTGGAATGAGCAGTTCTTC
TRBJ1-5	-	TRBV6-4	TRBD1	CASSQLRDRGDGQPQHF	TGTGCCAGCAGCCAACTCCGGGACAGGGGCGATGGTCAGCCCCAGCATTTT
TRBJ1-2	-	TRBV14	-	CASSRTRGVQGSYGYTF	TGTGCCAGCAGCCGCACCCGGGGGGTACAGGGCAGCTATGGCTACACCTTC
TRBJ2-2	-	TRBV9	TRBD1	CASSVDPGQGATGELFF	TGTGCCAGCAGCGTAGACCCGGGACAGGGGGCAACCGGGGAGCTGTTTTTT
TRBJ2-7	-	TRBV27	-	CASSFGHQSPSYEQYF	TGTGCCAGCAGTTTCGGGCATCAGTCACCTTCCTACGAGCAGTACTTC
TRBJ2-1	-	TRBV7-2	TRBD1	CASSRRDRFSREQFF	TGTGCCAGCAGCCGCCGGGACAGGTTTTCTCGTGAGCAGTTCTTC